One and the same sample provided the 28 T cell receptor beta chains below, sequenced in a study of OX40 agonist ivuxolimab in advanced cancers. TCRdb keeps only in-frame clones here, not all; method: immunoSEQ multiplex PCR. The table has approximately 24,000 clones, about three quarters seen once. The input for sequencing was CD4+ or CD8+ T cells sorted from blood, taken in a trial of the OX40 agonist ivuxolimab. Receptor source: an adult with an advanced solid tumor such as melanoma, head and neck, liver or kidney cancer.

This chain uses TRBV7-6 with TRBJ2-2; 10 nucleotides align to TRBD2. Unmatched junction bases numbered 8, after V lost 8 bases and J lost 5 bases. The germline CDR1 and CDR2 sequences are SGHVS and FNYEAQ. This CDR3 region has 15 residues. DNA of the CDR3: TGTGCCAGCGGGGCTAGCGGGGGAGGTACCGGGGAGCTGTTTTTT. Protein sequence: CASGASGGGTGELFF.

The chain employs TRBV7-9 and TRBJ2-3; 10 bases are a match to TRBD2. This CDR3 contains 14 residues. V was clipped by 5 bases and J by 8 bases; unmatched bases: 7. Germline V lookup: CDR1 SEHNR, CDR2 FQNEAQ (reference sequence). The CDR3 loop is CASSPGTSEVTQYF. The CDR3 DNA is TGTGCCAGCAGCCCTGGGACTAGCGAGGTTACGCAGTATTTT. Based on the CDR3 plus reference TRBV7-9 and TRBJ2-3, the full variable domain is DTGVSQNPRHKITKRGQNVTFRCDPISEHNRLYWYRQTLGQGPEFLTYFQNEAQLEKSRLLSDRFSAERPKGSFSTLEIQRTEQGDSAMYLCASSPGTSEVTQYFGPGTRLTVL.

The chain is built from TRBV9 and TRBJ1-6; TRBD1 aligns across 8 bases. V was pared by 4 bases and J by 0 bases, with 6 bases of the junction left unmatched. Germline V gene data show CDR1 as SGDLS and CDR2 as YYNGEE. CDR3 length: 17 amino acids. The CDR3 reads CASSSGGWPSYNSPLHF. The CDR3 region has the DNA TGTGCCAGCAGCTCAGGGGGCTGGCCCTCCTATAATTCACCCCTCCACTTT.

The chain combines TRBV5-6 with TRBJ2-3; D unclear. V lost 2 bases and J 5 bases, leaving 18 bases between the germline ends. This CDR3 is built from 16 residues. CDR1 is SGHDT and CDR2 is YYEEEE in the germline V gene. This chain's CDR3 is CASSLTVGRFEDTQYF. The CDR3 DNA follows: TGTGCCAGCAGCTTAACTGTCGGCAGATTTGAAGATACGCAGTATTTT.

The chain is built from TRBV6-6 and TRBJ2-1; D not resolved. The CDR3 is made up of 16 amino acids. Germline CDR1 is MNHNY and CDR2 is SVGAGI (reference sequence). The V gene lost 2 bases and the J gene lost 0 bases, with 11 bases spanning the gap. CDR3 loop: CASSYPDMGSYNEQFF. The CDR3 nucleotides read TGTGCCAGCAGTTACCCTGACATGGGCTCCTACAATGAGCAGTTCTTC.

The chain uses TRBV6-5 and TRBJ2-7; D uncertain. CDR3 size: 15 residues. Trimming stripped 6 bases from V and 5 bases from J, with 20 bases between. Germline CDR1 is MNHEY and CDR2 is SVGAGI. In DNA, the CDR3 is TGTGCCAGCAGGCAGACAATTGCACTTAGGGACGAGCAGTACTTC. Residues: CASRQTIALRDEQYF.

This chain joins TRBV27 and TRBJ2-5, with 9 bases lining up with TRBD2. CDR1 is MNHEY, CDR2 SMNVEV, per germline (reference sequence). Germline trimming cut 5 bases from V and 5 bases from J; bases unmatched to any gene: 9. The CDR3 contains 15 residues. The CDR3 reads CASSPLRGGVETQYF. For the CDR3, the DNA is TGTGCCAGCAGTCCCCTGCGCGGGGGGGTGGAGACCCAGTACTTC.

The J gene is TRBJ1-1, the V gene TRBV7-9; D remains unclear. This CDR3 has 14 residues. V was clipped by 5 bases and J by 4 bases, with 14 bases between them. Germline loops: CDR1 SEHNR, CDR2 FQNEAQ (reference sequence). In DNA, the CDR3 is TGTGCCAGCAGCCCTACGGGGTCCCGCACTGAAGCTTTCTTT. Amino acids: CASSPTGSRTEAFF.

V is TRBV19 and J is TRBJ1-2; D gene unclear. CDR3 length equals 16 residues. Germline V gene data show CDR1 as LNHDA and CDR2 as SQIVND (reference sequence). V was shortened by 2 bases and J by 2 bases, with 15 bases between the two germline ends. Here the CDR3 reads CASSIHFGGSNYGYTF. CDR3 sequence (DNA): TGTGCCAGTAGTATACATTTCGGAGGGTCGAACTATGGCTACACCTTC. Full variable domain (missing parts from reference TRBV19 and TRBJ1-2): DGGITQSPKYLFRKEGQNVTLSCEQNLNHDAMYWYRQDPGQGLRLIYYSQIVNDFQKGDIAEGYSVSREKKESFPLTVTSAQKNPTAFYLCASSIHFGGSNYGYTFGSGTRLTVV.

This chain connects TRBV5-6 to TRBJ1-1, with D unclear. Germline V gives CDR1 SGHDT, CDR2 YYEEEE. The CDR3 runs to 10 residues. V was trimmed by 7 bases and J by 7 bases, leaving 8 bases between them. CDR3 sequence (DNA): TGTGCCAGCGGACTAAATGAAGCTTTCTTT. Translated: CASGLNEAFF. The full variable domain, its missing parts supplied by reference TRBV5-6 and TRBJ1-1, is DAGVTQSPTHLIKTRGQQVTLRCSPKSGHDTVSWYQQALGQGPQFIFQYYEEEERQRGNFPDRFSGHQFPNYSSELNVNALLLGDSALYLCASGLNEAFFGQGTRLTVV.

The chain is built from TRBV7-6 and TRBJ1-2; D is unresolved. CDR1 and CDR2 (germline): SGHVS, FNYEAQ. The CDR3 sequence is 14 residues long. Trimming removed 5 bases at V and 8 bases at J, with 18 bases between. CDR3 protein: CASSPTGTRGGYTF. The CDR3 nucleotides are TGTGCCAGCAGCCCCACGGGCACCCGGGGAGGCTACACCTTC.

The chain is built from TRBV6-5 and TRBJ2-7, with D possibly matching TRBD1 (5 bases). The CDR3 contains 15 residues. V was trimmed by 2 bases and J by 1 base, leaving 12 bases between them. Germline-derived CDR1 and CDR2 are MNHEY and SVGAGI. CDR3 sequence (DNA): TGTGCCAGCAGTTACGGGGCCCCTACGTCCTACGAGCAGTACTTC. As protein: CASSYGAPTSYEQYF.

In its sample, this clone was seen once. The rearrangement uses TRBV6-5 and TRBJ2-2; 9 bases map to TRBD2. This CDR3 contains 14 residues. Germline V gives CDR1 MNHEY, CDR2 SVGAGI. J lost 14 bases, V lost 6 bases, and 13 bases had no gene match. CDR3 DNA: TGTGCCAGCAGCTACGGTGGACTAGCGTTGTTCCTGTTTTTT. Amino acids: CASSYGGLALFLFF.

V gene TRBV5-4 combines with J gene TRBJ2-3; TRBD2 matches at 7 bases. The CDR3 loop spans 14 amino acids. V lost 4 bases to trimming and J lost 6 bases; unmatched junction nucleotides: 8. Per the germline V gene, CDR1 is SGHNT and CDR2 is YYREEE (reference sequence). CDR3 in DNA: TGTGCCAGCAGCCAAGTGGGGGGGTACGATACGCAGTATTTT. It translates to CASSQVGGYDTQYF. The full variable domain, with the rest looked up from reference TRBV5-4 and TRBJ2-3, is ETGVTQSPTHLIKTRGQQVTLRCSSQSGHNTVSWYQQALGQGPQFIFQYYREEENGRGNFPPRFSGLQFPNYSSELNVNALELDDSALYLCASSQVGGYDTQYFGPGTRLTVL.

This sequence joins TRBV9 and TRBJ2-1; 8 nucleotides line up with TRBD2. The CDR3 contains 16 residues. Germline V gene lookup returns CDR1 SGDLS and CDR2 YYNGEE. The V gene end was trimmed by 3 bases and the J gene end by 5 bases; junction bases not matched to a gene: 10. The CDR3 nucleotides read TGTGCCAGCAGCGCCCTCGGGGGGGCCGTCGACAATGAGCAGTTCTTC. Its translation: CASSALGGAVDNEQFF. Filled out from reference TRBV9 and TRBJ2-1, the complete variable domain reads DSGVTQTPKHLITATGQRVTLRCSPRSGDLSVYWYQQSLDQGLQFLIQYYNGEERAKGNILERFSAQQFPDLHSELNLSSLELGDSALYFCASSALGGAVDNEQFFGPGTRLTVL.

This clone was counted a few times. The chain has TRBV7-9 and TRBJ2-3; 8 bases map to TRBD2. The CDR3 sequence is 16 residues long. Germline V lookup: CDR1 SEHNR, CDR2 FQNEAQ (reference sequence). V trimming: 4 bases; J trimming: 2 bases; junction bases outside the gene matches: 8. CDR3 bases: TGTGCCAGCAGCTCCCCGGGACTAGATCTCACAGATACGCAGTATTTT. Its protein product is CASSSPGLDLTDTQYF.

This clone has just one count. The chain is built from TRBV6-1 and TRBJ2-2; 9 bases are shared with TRBD1. This CDR3 is 15 amino acids long. Trimming at V came to 2 bases and at J to 3 bases, leaving 1 base not matched to a gene. Germline CDR1 is MNHNS and CDR2 is SASEGT. CDR3 nucleotide sequence: TGTGCCAGCAGTGAATGGACAGGGGACACCGGGGAGCTGTTTTTT. Protein: CASSEWTGDTGELFF.

This chain links TRBV7-9 with TRBJ2-1; TRBD2 matches 7 bases. V was clipped by 9 bases and J by 0 bases; unmatched bases: 17. This CDR3 is 18 amino acids long. CDR1 and CDR2 from the germline V gene are SEHNR and FQNEAQ (reference sequence). The chain's CDR3 is CARKAGTTDNRSYNEQFF. The CDR3 DNA reads as TGTGCCAGGAAAGCCGGGACTACCGATAACCGCTCCTACAATGAGCAGTTCTTC.

This chain links TRBV6-1 with TRBJ1-5; no clear D gene. Trimming cost V 0 bases and J 4 bases, with 13 bases left between them. CDR1 and CDR2 (germline): MNHNS, SASEGT. The length of the CDR3 is 16 residues. The DNA for the CDR3 is TGTGCCAGCAGTGAAGCGAGGCCACATGGGAATCAGCCCCAGCATTTT. Amino acid sequence: CASSEARPHGNQPQHF.

The J gene is TRBJ2-5, the V gene TRBV27; D unclear. V was pared by 1 base and J by 4 bases, with 13 bases between. The CDR3 loop spans 15 amino acids. The germline gives CDR1 MNHEY, CDR2 SMNVEV (reference sequence). The CDR3 reads CASSLFRSPRETQYF. The CDR3 DNA reads as TGTGCCAGCAGTTTATTCCGGAGCCCCCGAGAGACCCAGTACTTC.

V and J are TRBV10-2 and TRBJ2-3; 8 nucleotides match TRBD2. J lost 2 bases, V lost 7 bases, and 5 bases had no gene match. This CDR3 is built from 14 residues. Germline V CDR1 and CDR2: WSHSY, SAAADI. The CDR3 coding sequence is TGCGCCAGCACCCGCGGGGGGTACACAGATACGCAGTATTTT. Its protein is CASTRGGYTDTQYF.

The CDR3 DNA sequence: TGTGCCAGCAGGGGGAGCACAGATACGCAGTATTTT. This encodes CASRGSTDTQYF. The chain has TRBV6-5 and TRBJ2-3; no firm D call. This CDR3 comprises 12 residues. The V gene's germline CDR1 is MNHEY and CDR2 SVGAGI. V was pared by 6 bases and J by 0 bases, with 4 bases between.

Remarks on this clone: At one end the junction does not follow the germline gene, possibly because of a read error. This chain uses TRBV7-7 with TRBJ2-5, with D tentatively TRBD1 (6 bases). Germline V gives CDR1 SSHAT, CDR2 FNYEAQ (reference sequence). CDR3 size: 11 residues. The CDR3 sequence: CASSFRDTEYF. CDR3 coding DNA: TGTGCTAGCAGCTTCCGGGACACCGAGTACTTC.

V is TRBV7-9 and J is TRBJ1-1; D not certain. The V and J ends lost 5 bases and 4 bases respectively, with 17 bases between them. The CDR3 runs to 15 residues. The germline V gene has CDR1 SEHNR and CDR2 FQNEAQ (reference sequence). The CDR3 sequence is CASSQTELPPTEAFF. CDR3 in DNA: TGTGCCAGCAGCCAGACCGAGCTTCCCCCCACTGAAGCTTTCTTT. Combining the CDR3 with reference TRBV7-9 and TRBJ1-1 gives the whole variable domain DTGVSQNPRHKITKRGQNVTFRCDPISEHNRLYWYRQTLGQGPEFLTYFQNEAQLEKSRLLSDRFSAERPKGSFSTLEIQRTEQGDSAMYLCASSQTELPPTEAFFGQGTRLTVV.

This clone was detected a few times. The chain links TRBV6-1 to TRBJ1-4; no reliable D call. The CDR3 sequence is 13 residues long. V lost 1 base and J lost 7, with 7 bases in between. Germline V CDR1 and CDR2: MNHNS, SASEGT. CDR3 protein: CASSEGETEKLFF. For the CDR3, the DNA is TGTGCCAGCAGTGAAGGGGAGACTGAAAAACTGTTTTTT.

The chain has TRBV7-8 and TRBJ2-1; D assignment may be TRBD1 or TRBD2 (5 bases each). Trimming removed 5 bases from V and 2 bases from J, with 19 bases in between. Germline V lookup: CDR1 SGHVS, CDR2 FQNEAQ. CDR3 length: 17 residues. The CDR3 region is CASSLSPGTSTYNEQFF. Here the CDR3 DNA reads TGTGCCAGCAGCCTTTCTCCGGGGACGTCTACCTACAATGAGCAGTTCTTC.

The V gene is TRBV7-6, the J gene TRBJ2-5; tentative D call: TRBD2 (6 bases). V lost 0 bases, J lost 4 bases, and 12 bases lay in between. This CDR3 is built from 15 residues. Germline CDR1 reads SGHVS; CDR2 reads FNYEAQ. The CDR3 nucleotides are TGTGCCAGCAGCTTAGCTGGCGGAGCGGGAGAGACCCAGTACTTC. Encoded protein: CASSLAGGAGETQYF.

The chain recombines TRBV13 with TRBJ1-2, with D unclear. The CDR3 has 17 amino acids. The V end was cut by 0 bases, the J end by 1 base, with 15 bases between. CDR1 is PRHDT and CDR2 is FYEKMQ in the germline V gene (reference sequence). CDR3 amino acids: CASSLGEADAHNYGYTF. CDR3 DNA: TGTGCCAGCAGCTTAGGCGAGGCAGACGCACATAACTATGGCTACACCTTC.